This TCR beta chain came from a study of identical twins. Addition of a universal primer site occurred through template switching, and cDNA carried unique molecular identifiers. TCRdb passed the 5' RACE reads through MiXCR, listing each CDR3 protein once. The sample holds some 440,000 distinct CDR3 sequences; 20% to 25% are singletons and the top ten take around 3%. CDR3 length: 17 amino acids. Germline CDR1 and CDR2: SGHRS and YFSETQ. The V segment lost 0 bases and the J segment 2 bases; nucleotides outside the gene matches: 6. Separately, the same data were catalogued under a study of T cells expressing NK-cell markers.

The material sequenced was CD4+ T cells sorted from blood. The clonotype comes from a woman between 18 and 29 years old in good health. V usage is TRBV5-1 and J usage is TRBJ2-1; the match to TRBD2 covers 9 bases. The CDR3 DNA sequence: TGCGCCAGCAGCTTGGGACTAGCGGTCTCGGCCTACAATGAGCAGTTCTTC. Residues: CASSLGLAVSAYNEQFF.